Listed below are T cell receptor beta chains from one sample, sequenced in a study of cytomegalovirus exposure and HLA in healthy donors. Sequenced by immunoSEQ multiplex PCR; TCRdb stores in-frame clones only, minus some. The table has approximately 130,000 clones, 70% to 80% seen once. Sequencing was performed on PBMCs. The receptor source for this set is a woman aged 55-70 years in good health and CMV-seropositive. Each CDR3 is given without its conserved first and last residue.

len: 13; j_gene: TRBJ2-7; v_gene: TRBV10-3; CDR3aa: AISGYRDNSYEQY
len: 11; j_gene: TRBJ2-7; v_gene: TRBV6-1; CDR3aa: ASSEGQGSEQY
len: 14; j_gene: TRBJ2-7; v_gene: TRBV5-6; CDR3aa: ASSLGYSQSSYEQY
len: 13; j_gene: TRBJ1-1; v_gene: TRBV29-1; CDR3aa: SVEWGSQGAAEAF
len: 11; j_gene: TRBJ1-5; v_gene: TRBV5-6; CDR3aa: ASSQQGKQPQH
len: 12; j_gene: TRBJ1-1; v_gene: TRBV10-2; CDR3aa: ASSEWGGETEAF
len: 10; j_gene: TRBJ1-1; v_gene: TRBV7-9; CDR3aa: ASRAGVTEAF
len: 12; j_gene: TRBJ1-1; v_gene: TRBV5-1; CDR3aa: ASSPTRGNTEAF
len: 14; j_gene: TRBJ1-4; v_gene: TRBV10-3; CDR3aa: AISPGQGATNEKLF
len: 13; j_gene: TRBJ1-5; v_gene: TRBV4-1; CDR3aa: ASSLDRGGNQPQH
len: 11; j_gene: TRBJ2-7; v_gene: TRBV5-1; CDR3aa: ASSQQVNHEQY
len: 10; j_gene: TRBJ2-1; v_gene: TRBV4-1; CDR3aa: ASSRQGNEQF
len: 10; j_gene: TRBJ2-3; v_gene: TRBV29-1; CDR3aa: SNGEGTDTQY
len: 13; j_gene: TRBJ1-3; v_gene: TRBV10-3; CDR3aa: AISETGGGRNTIY
len: 13; j_gene: TRBJ1-5; v_gene: TRBV11-2; CDR3aa: ASSRGLGSNQPQH
len: 15; j_gene: TRBJ2-7; v_gene: TRBV15; CDR3aa: ATSTDGHGTGGMKQY
len: 11; j_gene: TRBJ1-5; v_gene: TRBV6-1; CDR3aa: ASTPPGNQPQH
len: 13; j_gene: TRBJ2-7; v_gene: TRBV10-3; CDR3aa: ATRTQGQGVKEQY
len: 14; j_gene: TRBJ1-1; v_gene: TRBV10-1; CDR3aa: ASSESSGVLNTEAF
len: 16; j_gene: TRBJ2-5; v_gene: TRBV5-1; CDR3aa: ASSLTGTSGGAAETQY
len: 14; j_gene: TRBJ2-2; v_gene: TRBV5-1; CDR3aa: ASSLATSGGTGELF
len: 11; j_gene: TRBJ1-1; v_gene: TRBV11-2; CDR3aa: ASSANFNTEAF
len: 14; j_gene: .; v_gene: TRBV27; CDR3aa: ASSLESGQASYEQY
len: 11; j_gene: TRBJ1-1; v_gene: TRBV6-5; CDR3aa: ASSYGYESEAF